This TCR beta chain was recorded in a study of cytomegalovirus exposure and HLA in healthy donors. The wider study: Falling in the Caucasian-associated ancestry cluster were about 80% of a few hundred genotyped donors.

A note on this clone: Antigen specificity is unknown.

Study-level points and caveats: Highly shared variants forming one cluster were likely a sequencing artifact. In a later analysis, productive TCRs from donors in an Asian-associated ancestry cluster reportedly carried fewer N-insertions than the cohort mean.

The CDR3 loop spans 14 amino acids. Deletions cut 3 bases from V and 2 bases from J, with 8 bases between. Germline assignment: CDR1 SGDLS and CDR2 YYNGEE. PCR amplification relied on 60 Vbeta primers (plus 13 Jbeta primers). TCRdb's table, derived via immunoSEQ multiplex PCR, lists solely in-frame clones and lacks some. The table includes over 200,000 clones, 85% to 90% detected once. This TCR derives from a woman under 30 in good health and CMV-seronegative. Sequencing was carried out using PBMCs. V gene TRBV9 combines with J gene TRBJ1-4, with unresolved D. CDR3 bases: TGTGCCAGCAGCGACCGGGAGACTAATGAAAAACTGTTTTTT. Its protein is CASSDRETNEKLFF.